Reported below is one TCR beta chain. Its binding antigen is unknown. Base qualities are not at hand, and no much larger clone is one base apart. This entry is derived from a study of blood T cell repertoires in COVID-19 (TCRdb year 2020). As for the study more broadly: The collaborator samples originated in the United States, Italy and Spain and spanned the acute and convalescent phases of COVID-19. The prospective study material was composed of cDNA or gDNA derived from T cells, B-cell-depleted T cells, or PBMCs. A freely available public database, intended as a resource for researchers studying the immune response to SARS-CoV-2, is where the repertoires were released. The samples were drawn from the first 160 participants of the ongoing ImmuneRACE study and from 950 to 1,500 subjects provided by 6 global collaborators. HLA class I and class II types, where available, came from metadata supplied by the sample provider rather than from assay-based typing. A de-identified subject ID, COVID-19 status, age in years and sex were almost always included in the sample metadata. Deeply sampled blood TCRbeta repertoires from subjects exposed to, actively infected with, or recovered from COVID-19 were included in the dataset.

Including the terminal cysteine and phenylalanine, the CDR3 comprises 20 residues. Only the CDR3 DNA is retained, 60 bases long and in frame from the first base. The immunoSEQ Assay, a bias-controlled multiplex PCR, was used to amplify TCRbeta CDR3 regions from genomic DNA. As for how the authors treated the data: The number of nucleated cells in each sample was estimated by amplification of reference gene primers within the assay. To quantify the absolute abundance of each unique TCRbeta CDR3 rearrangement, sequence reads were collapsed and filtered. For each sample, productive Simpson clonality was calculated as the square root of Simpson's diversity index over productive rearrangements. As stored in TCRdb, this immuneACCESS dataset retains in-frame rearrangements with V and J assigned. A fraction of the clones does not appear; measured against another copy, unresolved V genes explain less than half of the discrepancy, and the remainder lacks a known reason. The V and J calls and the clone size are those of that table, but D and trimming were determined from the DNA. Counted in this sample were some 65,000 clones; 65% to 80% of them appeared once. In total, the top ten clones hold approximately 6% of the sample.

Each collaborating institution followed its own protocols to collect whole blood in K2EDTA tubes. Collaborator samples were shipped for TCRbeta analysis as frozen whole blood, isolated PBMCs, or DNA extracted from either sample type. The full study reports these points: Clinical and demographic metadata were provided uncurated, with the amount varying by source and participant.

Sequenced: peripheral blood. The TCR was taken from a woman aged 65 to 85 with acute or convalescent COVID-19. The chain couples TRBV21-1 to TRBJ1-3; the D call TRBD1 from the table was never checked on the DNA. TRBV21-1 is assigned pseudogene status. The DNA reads TGTGCCAGCAGCAAAGGCCAGGACAGGACACGAACCGCCTCTGGAAACACCATATATTTT. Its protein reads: CASSKGQDRTRTASGNTIYF.